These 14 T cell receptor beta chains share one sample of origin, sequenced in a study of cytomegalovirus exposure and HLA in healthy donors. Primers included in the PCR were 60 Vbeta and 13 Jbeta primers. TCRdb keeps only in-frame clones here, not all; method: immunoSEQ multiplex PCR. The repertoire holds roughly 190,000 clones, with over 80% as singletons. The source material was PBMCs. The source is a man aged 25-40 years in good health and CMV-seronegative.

CDR3 region: CASSLGSGGRSGELFF. CDR3 sequence (DNA): TGTGCCAGCAGCTTGGGATCAGGGGGAAGATCCGGGGAGCTGTTTTTT. The V call is TRBV5-6, the J call TRBJ2-2, with TRBD1 matching over 7 bases. The CDR3 runs to 16 residues. V gave up 0 bases and J gave up 6 bases; unmatched junction bases: 8. In germline, CDR1 is SGHDT, CDR2 YYEEEE. The entire variable domain, with the rest obtained from reference TRBV5-6 and TRBJ2-2, is as follows: DAGVTQSPTHLIKTRGQQVTLRCSPKSGHDTVSWYQQALGQGPQFIFQYYEEEERQRGNFPDRFSGHQFPNYSSELNVNALLLGDSALYLCASSLGSGGRSGELFFGEGSRLTVL.

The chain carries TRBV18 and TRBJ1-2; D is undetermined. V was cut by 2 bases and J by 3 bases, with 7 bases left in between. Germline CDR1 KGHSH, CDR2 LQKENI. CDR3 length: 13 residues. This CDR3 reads CASSPGAYYGYTF. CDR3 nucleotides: TGTGCCAGCTCACCAGGAGCGTACTATGGCTACACCTTC. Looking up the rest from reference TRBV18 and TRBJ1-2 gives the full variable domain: NAGVMQNPRHLVRRRGQEARLRCSPMKGHSHVYWYRQLPEEGLKFMVYLQKENIIDESGMPKERFSAEFPKEGPSILRIQQVVRGDSAAYFCASSPGAYYGYTFGSGTRLTVV.

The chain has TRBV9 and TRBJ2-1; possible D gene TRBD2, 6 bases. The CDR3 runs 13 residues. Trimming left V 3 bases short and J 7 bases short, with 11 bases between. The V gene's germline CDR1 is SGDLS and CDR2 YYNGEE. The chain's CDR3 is CASSGVGGNEQFF. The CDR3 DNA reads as TGTGCCAGCAGCGGGGTGGGGGGTAATGAGCAGTTCTTC.

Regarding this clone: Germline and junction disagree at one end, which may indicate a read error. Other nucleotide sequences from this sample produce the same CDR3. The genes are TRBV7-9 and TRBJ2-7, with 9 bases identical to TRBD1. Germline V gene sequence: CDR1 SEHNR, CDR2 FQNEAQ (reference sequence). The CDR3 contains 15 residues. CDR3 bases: TGCGCCAGCAAAACCTCCGGGACAGGGAGCGACGAGCAGTACTTC. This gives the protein CASKTSGTGSDEQYF.

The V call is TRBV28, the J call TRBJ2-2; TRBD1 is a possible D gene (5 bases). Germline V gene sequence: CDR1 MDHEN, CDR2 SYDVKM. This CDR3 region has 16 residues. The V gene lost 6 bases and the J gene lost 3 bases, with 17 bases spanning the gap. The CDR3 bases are TGTGCCAGCAGCCCCTGGGGCAGGTTGGACACCGGGGAGCTGTTTTTT. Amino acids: CASSPWGRLDTGELFF.

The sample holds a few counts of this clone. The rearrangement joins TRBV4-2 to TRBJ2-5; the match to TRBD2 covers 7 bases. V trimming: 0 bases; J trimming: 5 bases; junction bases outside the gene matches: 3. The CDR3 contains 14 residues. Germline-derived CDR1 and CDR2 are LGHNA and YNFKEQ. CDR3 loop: CASSQDWGGETQYF. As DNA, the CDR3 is TGTGCCAGCAGCCAAGACTGGGGGGGGGAGACCCAGTACTTC.

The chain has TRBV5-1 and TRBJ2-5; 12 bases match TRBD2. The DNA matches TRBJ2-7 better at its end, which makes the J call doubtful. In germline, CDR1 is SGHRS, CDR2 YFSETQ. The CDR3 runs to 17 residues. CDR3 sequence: CASSLSSGRAFSYEQYF. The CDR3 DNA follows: TGCGCCAGCAGCTTGTCTAGCGGGAGGGCCTTCTCCTACGAGCAGTACTTC.

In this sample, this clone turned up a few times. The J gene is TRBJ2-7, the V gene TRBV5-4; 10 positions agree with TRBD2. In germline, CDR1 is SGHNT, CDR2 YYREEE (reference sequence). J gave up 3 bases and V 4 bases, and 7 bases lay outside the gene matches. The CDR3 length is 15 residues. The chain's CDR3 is CASSPRTSGGYEQYF. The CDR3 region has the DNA TGTGCCAGCAGCCCGAGGACTAGCGGAGGCTACGAGCAGTACTTC.

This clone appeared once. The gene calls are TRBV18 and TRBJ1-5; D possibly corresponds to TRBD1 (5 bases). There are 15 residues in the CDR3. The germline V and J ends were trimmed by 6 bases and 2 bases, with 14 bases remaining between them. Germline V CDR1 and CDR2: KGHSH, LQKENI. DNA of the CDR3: TGTGCCAGCTCCGCAACAGGTGGAGGCAATCAGCCCCAGCATTTT. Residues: CASSATGGGNQPQHF.

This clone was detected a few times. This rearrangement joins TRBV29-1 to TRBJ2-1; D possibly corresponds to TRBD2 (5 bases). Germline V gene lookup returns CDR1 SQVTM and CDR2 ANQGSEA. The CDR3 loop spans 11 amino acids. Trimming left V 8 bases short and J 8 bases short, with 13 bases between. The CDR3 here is CSTRRNHEQFF. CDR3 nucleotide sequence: TGCAGCACAAGGAGGAACCATGAGCAGTTCTTC.

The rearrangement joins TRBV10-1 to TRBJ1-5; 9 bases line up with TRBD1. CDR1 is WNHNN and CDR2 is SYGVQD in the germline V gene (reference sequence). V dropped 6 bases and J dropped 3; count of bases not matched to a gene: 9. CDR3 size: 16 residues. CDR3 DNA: TGCGCCAGCAGCCTAGGACAGGGGCAAATCAATCAGCCCCAGCATTTT. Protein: CASSLGQGQINQPQHF.

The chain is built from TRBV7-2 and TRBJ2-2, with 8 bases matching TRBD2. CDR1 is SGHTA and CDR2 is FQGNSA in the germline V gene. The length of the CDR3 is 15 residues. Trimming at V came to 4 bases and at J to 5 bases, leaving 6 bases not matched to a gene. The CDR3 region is CASSSVRGGTGELFF. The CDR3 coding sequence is TGTGCCAGCAGCTCCGTCCGGGGGGGGACCGGGGAGCTGTTTTTT.

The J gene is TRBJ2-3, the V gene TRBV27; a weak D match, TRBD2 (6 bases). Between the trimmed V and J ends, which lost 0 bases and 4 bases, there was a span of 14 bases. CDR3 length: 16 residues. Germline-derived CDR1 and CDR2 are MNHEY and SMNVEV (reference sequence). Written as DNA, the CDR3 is TGTGCCAGCAGTTTATCTGTGGACGGAGGGGCAGATACGCAGTATTTT. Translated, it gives CASSLSVDGGADTQYF.

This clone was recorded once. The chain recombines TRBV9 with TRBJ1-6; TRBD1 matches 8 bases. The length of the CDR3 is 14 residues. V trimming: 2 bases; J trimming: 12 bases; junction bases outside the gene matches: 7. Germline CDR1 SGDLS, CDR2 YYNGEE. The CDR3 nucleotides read TGTGCCAGCAGCGTGGGAGGCAGGGGGCGACCCCTCCACTTT. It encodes CASSVGGRGRPLHF.